The 23 T cell receptor beta chains presented below share a single source sample, sequenced in a study of blood T cell repertoires in COVID-19. Assay: immunoSEQ multiplex PCR; the TCRdb copy retains only in-frame clones and omits some. The sample lists some 110,000 clones, around 80% occurring once. Sequenced sample: peripheral blood. These receptor sequences come from a woman aged 70-85 years with acute or convalescent COVID-19.

The V gene is TRBV19, the J gene TRBJ2-4; D is perhaps TRBD1 (6 bases). CDR1 and CDR2 (germline): LNHDA, SQIVND (reference sequence). With 9 bases removed from V and 2 bases from J, the gap between germline ends came to 11 bases. The CDR3 is 13 residues long. CDR3 protein: CASRDITKNIQYF. CDR3 nucleotides: TGTGCCAGCCGGGACATAACCAAAAACATTCAGTACTTC.

The chain uses TRBV3-1 (or the pseudogene TRBV3-2) and TRBJ2-2; 9 bases line up with TRBD1. This CDR3 spans 16 amino acids. Germline trimming cut 5 bases from V and 6 bases from J; bases unmatched to any gene: 10. Germline V CDR1 and CDR2: LGHDT, YNNKEL (reference sequence). CDR3 loop: CASSYYGTGKAGELFF. CDR3 coding DNA: TGTGCCAGCAGCTACTATGGGACAGGGAAGGCCGGGGAGCTGTTTTTT.

This clone has a single count. V and J are TRBV15 and TRBJ2-1, with D possibly TRBD2 on 7 matching bases. This CDR3 is 15 amino acids long. Trimming removed 9 bases from V and 6 bases from J, with 21 bases in between. Germline CDR1 is LNHNV and CDR2 is YYDKDF (reference sequence). CDR3 residues: CATGLGRGGSNEQFF. For the CDR3, the DNA is TGTGCCACGGGGCTGGGGAGGGGGGGATCCAATGAGCAGTTCTTC.

V usage is TRBV18 and J usage is TRBJ1-2, with a tentative D call TRBD1 (6 bases). Trimming cost V 2 bases and J 3 bases, with 16 bases left between them. Germline assignment: CDR1 KGHSH and CDR2 LQKENI. The CDR3 length is 16 residues. CDR3 residues: CASSPLGTRADYGYTF. CDR3 nucleotide sequence: TGTGCCAGCTCACCATTGGGGACACGGGCCGACTATGGCTACACCTTC.

This chain's CDR3 is CAISPLLEGQGYTF. The CDR3 DNA reads as TGTGCCATCAGTCCCCTCCTCGAGGGTCAGGGCTACACCTTC. This chain uses TRBV10-3 with TRBJ1-2; the D is unclear. Looked up from germline, CDR1 is ENHRY and CDR2 is SYGVKD. Trimming removed 5 bases from V and 8 bases from J, with 18 bases in between. CDR3 size: 14 residues.

This rearrangement joins TRBV2 to TRBJ1-1, with D perhaps TRBD1 (6 bases). The CDR3 is made up of 13 amino acids. V was pared by 3 bases and J by 3 bases, with 8 bases between. CDR1 and CDR2 from the germline V gene are SNHLY and FYNNEI. CDR3 nucleotides: TGTGCCAGCAGTGATGGGGGCTACACTGAAGCTTTCTTT. The encoded protein is CASSDGGYTEAFF. The whole variable domain, filled in from reference TRBV2 and TRBJ1-1, reads EPEVTQTPSHQVTQMGQEVILRCVPISNHLYFYWYRQILGQKVEFLVSFYNNEISEKSEIFDDQFSVERPDGSNFTLKIRSTKLEDSAMYFCASSDGGYTEAFFGQGTRLTVV.

The CDR3 protein is CASSRRTSGGSYNEQFF. CDR3 DNA sequence: TGTGCCAGCAGTCGCCGGACTAGCGGGGGCTCCTACAATGAGCAGTTCTTC. The rearrangement joins TRBV27 to TRBJ2-1; the match to TRBD2 covers 13 bases. Looked up from germline, CDR1 is MNHEY and CDR2 is SMNVEV (reference sequence). The CDR3 contains 17 residues. Unmatched junction bases numbered 4, after V lost 5 bases and J lost 0 bases.

This rearrangement joins TRBV7-2 to TRBJ2-7, with D unresolved. The V gene lost 5 bases and the J gene lost 4 bases, with 9 bases spanning the gap. This CDR3 region has 12 residues. CDR1 is SGHTA and CDR2 is FQGNSA in the germline V gene. The CDR3 sequence is CASSLSRYEQYF. Here the CDR3 DNA reads TGTGCCAGCAGCCTTTCCCGGTACGAGCAGTACTTC.

The genes are TRBV7-2 and TRBJ2-1; tentatively, D is TRBD2 (6 bases). The CDR3 runs to 14 residues. Trimming removed 5 bases from V and 2 bases from J, with 10 bases in between. Per germline, CDR1 SGHTA and CDR2 FQGNSA. DNA of the CDR3: TGTGCCAGCAGCCCCTGGACTACCTACAATGAGCAGTTCTTC. Translated: CASSPWTTYNEQFF.

The genes are TRBV2 and TRBJ2-1; 9 bases agree with TRBD1. This CDR3 has 15 residues. Germline V CDR1 and CDR2: SNHLY, FYNNEI. The V and J ends lost 5 bases and 5 bases, in that order; junction bases with no gene match: 7. The CDR3 protein is CASSPGQGLDNEQFF. The CDR3 region has the DNA TGTGCCAGCAGTCCGGGACAGGGTTTAGACAATGAGCAGTTCTTC.

This clone was detected only a few times. The chain uses TRBV5-4 and TRBJ1-2; no clear D. V lost 0 bases and J 8 bases, leaving 11 bases between the germline ends. Germline V gene sequence: CDR1 SGHNT, CDR2 YYREEE (reference sequence). The CDR3 has 13 amino acids. The CDR3 DNA is TGTGCCAGCAGCTTGGGTTATGAGGAAGGCTACACCTTC. Its protein product is CASSLGYEEGYTF.

Here the CDR3 reads CASSPPSGGVTGELFF. The CDR3 nucleotides are TGTGCCAGCAGCCCCCCCAGCGGGGGGGTGACCGGGGAGCTGTTTTTT. The chain uses TRBV3-1 (or the pseudogene TRBV3-2) and TRBJ2-2; 10 nucleotides match TRBD2. This CDR3 region has 16 residues. CDR1 and CDR2 from the germline V gene are LGHDT and YNNKEL (reference sequence). V gave up 4 bases and J gave up 5 bases; unmatched junction bases: 7.

The V call is TRBV15, the J call TRBJ1-1; D gene unclear. From germline, CDR1 is LNHNV and CDR2 YYDKDF (reference sequence). The CDR3 spans 15 residues. V was cut by 0 bases and J by 1 base, with 9 bases left in between. CDR3 bases: TGTGCCACCAGCAGAGACCGGGTCCAGAACACTGAAGCTTTCTTT. This sequence encodes CATSRDRVQNTEAFF.

The chain is built from TRBV18 and TRBJ1-4, with D possibly being TRBD1 (6 bases). The CDR3 spans 15 residues. Looked up from germline, CDR1 is KGHSH and CDR2 is LQKENI. Trimming left V 2 bases short and J 5 bases short, with 12 bases between. Here the CDR3 DNA reads TGTGCCAGCTCACCAGGGGGCCTCCCGAATGAAAAACTGTTTTTT. The encoded protein is CASSPGGLPNEKLFF.

The chain combines TRBV7-9 with TRBJ2-1; D is undetermined. This CDR3 is built from 14 residues. Germline V lookup: CDR1 SEHNR, CDR2 FQNEAQ (reference sequence). V was clipped by 3 bases and J by 0 bases, with 6 bases between them. CDR3 sequence: CASSFIASYNEQFF. CDR3 nucleotides: TGTGCCAGCAGCTTTATAGCCTCCTACAATGAGCAGTTCTTC.

This clone was observed a few times. The V gene is TRBV3-1 (or the pseudogene TRBV3-2), the J gene TRBJ2-3, with 9 nucleotides matching TRBD2. There are 16 residues in the CDR3. Trimming took 4 bases from V and 0 from J; bases not matched to a gene: 5. Germline CDR1 and CDR2: LGHDT and YNNKEL (reference sequence). The CDR3, as DNA: TGTGCCAGCAGCCTCAGCGGGGGGCGTAGCACAGATACGCAGTATTTT. The encoded protein is CASSLSGGRSTDTQYF.

This clone was observed a few times. The chain joins TRBV14 to TRBJ1-2, with 7 bases lining up with TRBD1. Trimming cost V 1 base and J 1 base; bases outside gene matches: 6. The length of the CDR3 is 16 residues. Germline CDR1 is SGHDN and CDR2 is FVKESK. This CDR3 reads CASSQARQGGNYGYTF. The CDR3, as DNA: TGTGCCAGCAGCCAAGCTCGACAGGGAGGTAACTATGGCTACACCTTC.

The chain is built from TRBV5-1 and TRBJ2-7; 7 positions match TRBD1. The CDR3 runs to 15 residues. J was trimmed by 4 bases and V by 4 bases; bases with no gene match: 11. Germline CDR1 and CDR2: SGHRS and YFSETQ. In DNA form, the CDR3 reads TGCGCCAGCAGCGTGGGGACAGTTTCTAGGTACGAGCAGTACTTC. Translating it yields CASSVGTVSRYEQYF.

The gene calls are TRBV19 and TRBJ1-5; D may be TRBD1 (6 bases). The germline CDR1 and CDR2 sequences are LNHDA and SQIVND (reference sequence). CDR3 length equals 14 residues. The V and J ends lost 7 bases and 5 bases respectively, with 15 bases between them. CDR3 amino acids: CASKSTGSDQPQHF. The DNA for the CDR3 is TGTGCCAGTAAGAGTACAGGGAGTGATCAGCCCCAGCATTTT.

This sequence joins TRBV6-5 and TRBJ1-5; 11 nucleotides line up with TRBD1. This CDR3 comprises 14 residues. Germline values: CDR1 MNHEY, CDR2 SVGAGI. V lost 7 bases and J lost 7; bases outside the gene matches: 6. In DNA, the CDR3 is TGTGCCAGCACCCCGGGGACAGGGGGACAGCCCCAGCATTTT. Amino acid sequence: CASTPGTGGQPQHF.

The chain is built from TRBV5-1 and TRBJ1-6; D call uncertain. The CDR3 has 16 amino acids. V gave up 0 bases and J gave up 7 bases, with 14 bases separating them. Germline V gene lookup returns CDR1 SGHRS and CDR2 YFSETQ. The CDR3 DNA is TGCGCCAGCAGCTTGGATGCTATCCGGAGGAATTCACCCCTCCACTTT. Protein sequence: CASSLDAIRRNSPLHF.

The chain links TRBV2 to TRBJ2-7; D unresolved. Looked up from germline, CDR1 is SNHLY and CDR2 is FYNNEI. V lost 4 bases and J lost 0, with 13 bases in between. The CDR3 is 15 amino acids. The CDR3 loop is CASSVSEYSSYEQYF. As DNA, the CDR3 is TGTGCCAGCAGTGTCTCTGAATACAGCTCCTACGAGCAGTACTTC.

The J gene is TRBJ1-1, the V gene TRBV19; 8 positions agree with TRBD1. The CDR3 length is 17 residues. Per germline, CDR1 LNHDA and CDR2 SQIVND (reference sequence). V shed 2 bases and J 6 bases; nucleotides not matched to a gene: 14. The CDR3 region has the DNA TGTGCCAGTAGTATACAATCCTCCACCAGGGGGCTGGCTGAAGCTTTCTTT. This gives the protein CASSIQSSTRGLAEAFF.